This T cell receptor beta chain came from a study of T cells and Merkel cell carcinoma outcomes. Trimming cost V 6 bases and J 3 bases; bases outside gene matches: 5. Germline assignment: CDR1 SNHLY and CDR2 FYNNEI. The CDR3 loop spans 14 amino acids. Libraries were prepared by immunoSEQ multiplex PCR; TCRdb keeps only in-frame clonotypes and omits some of them. Seen here are 15,000 to 17,000 clones, roughly 80% observed once, and the top ten hold around 10%. Notes on the study in general: In Merkel cell carcinoma, repertoire and T-cell density reportedly predicted outcomes.

A word on this clone: Its matching antigen is unknown.

The clonotype comes from a human donor with Merkel cell carcinoma. Sequenced material: tumor tissue from Merkel cell carcinoma. The chain recombines TRBV2 with TRBJ2-7; 10 bases agree with TRBD1. This chain's CDR3 is CASRGTGVDYEQYF. CDR3 DNA: TGTGCCAGCAGGGGGACAGGGGTTGACTACGAGCAGTACTTC. Drawing the rest from reference TRBV2 and TRBJ2-7, the complete variable domain is EPEVTQTPSHQVTQMGQEVILRCVPISNHLYFYWYRQILGQKVEFLVSFYNNEISEKSEIFDDQFSVERPDGSNFTLKIRSTKLEDSAMYFCASRGTGVDYEQYFGPGTRLTVT.